Below are 24 T cell receptor beta chains sequenced from a single sample in a study of Ad26.COV2.S vaccination and SARS-CoV-2 variants. Repertoires were generated with immunoSEQ multiplex PCR, while TCRdb's copy carries only in-frame clones and drops some. The profile shows about 460,000 clones, about 89% of them singletons. Treatment here: around 19 received Ad26.COV2.S at low or high dose, single or two shots; several received placebo; per-sample allocation not given. Sample collection was performed on day 63 after the first vaccine or placebo injection. The specimen comprised peripheral blood, sampled in a trial of Ad26.COV2.S vaccine versus placebo. Receptors originate from a person aged 18 to 65 who received the Ad26.COV2.S COVID-19 vaccine or a placebo.

The chain carries TRBV5-1 and TRBJ2-3; D is ambiguous. The CDR3 is 14 residues long. Germline loops: CDR1 SGHRS, CDR2 YFSETQ. V dropped 5 bases and J dropped 2 bases, with 12 bases sitting between them. In DNA form, the CDR3 reads TGCGCCAGCAGGCAGCTCCTAGACACAGATACGCAGTATTTT. This gives the protein CASRQLLDTDTQYF.

The gene calls are TRBV28 and TRBJ2-1; 7 bases are shared with TRBD2. The trim removed 8 bases at V and 6 bases at J, leaving 13 bases unmatched. The CDR3 loop spans 15 amino acids. Germline V gives CDR1 MDHEN, CDR2 SYDVKM. The CDR3 loop is CASLRSRTRGNEQFF. In DNA form, the CDR3 reads TGTGCCAGCCTGAGGTCCCGGACTAGAGGCAATGAGCAGTTCTTC.

The chain is built from TRBV27 and TRBJ1-4; no reliable D call. The CDR3 has 18 residues. Germline V gene data show CDR1 as MNHEY and CDR2 as SMNVEV (reference sequence). V lost 2 bases, J lost 0 bases, and 16 bases lay in between. DNA for the CDR3: TGTGCCAGCAGTTTAGGTGGACTCCGAAGAACAACTAATGAAAAACTGTTTTTT. This gives the protein CASSLGGLRRTTNEKLFF. The full variable domain, completed using reference TRBV27 and TRBJ1-4, is EAQVTQNPRYLITVTGKKLTVTCSQNMNHEYMSWYRQDPGLGLRQIYYSMNVEVTDKGDVPEGYKVSRKEKRNFPLILESPSPNQTSLYFCASSLGGLRRTTNEKLFFGSGTQLSVL.

The chain is built from TRBV28 and TRBJ2-7; D call uncertain. The CDR3 has 13 amino acids. Between the trimmed V and J ends, which lost 1 base and 7 bases, there was a span of 11 bases. CDR1 and CDR2 from the germline V gene are MDHEN and SYDVKM. CDR3 amino acids: CASSLLRRREQYF. For the CDR3, the DNA is TGTGCCAGCAGTTTATTACGGCGCCGGGAGCAGTACTTC.

This chain links TRBV6-5 with TRBJ1-4; no reliable D call. This CDR3 region has 13 residues. Per germline, CDR1 MNHEY and CDR2 SVGAGI. The germline V and J ends were trimmed by 6 bases and 8 bases, with 13 bases remaining between them. The CDR3 nucleotides are TGTGCCAGCAGGCCGGTACGTCAGGAAAAACTGTTTTTT. Translated, it gives CASRPVRQEKLFF.

The rearrangement joins TRBV29-1 to TRBJ2-5; D is unresolved. Per germline, CDR1 SQVTM and CDR2 ANQGSEA. V gave up 0 bases and J gave up 7 bases, with 24 bases separating them. This CDR3 region has 17 residues. The CDR3 loop is CSVEDLQLETVWVTQYF. DNA for the CDR3: TGCAGCGTTGAAGATCTTCAATTGGAGACTGTTTGGGTGACCCAGTACTTC. The variable domain in full, with the rest retrieved from reference TRBV29-1 and TRBJ2-5, is SAVISQKPSRDICQRGTSLTIQCQVDSQVTMMFWYRQQPGQSLTLIATANQGSEATYESGFVIDKFPISRPNLTFSTLTVSNMSPEDSSIYLCSVEDLQLETVWVTQYFGPGTRLLVL.

The J gene is TRBJ1-2, the V gene TRBV6-5, with 8 positions matching TRBD1. CDR1 and CDR2 (germline): MNHEY, SVGAGI. The CDR3 runs to 14 residues. V lost 6 bases and J lost 3; bases outside the gene matches: 6. The CDR3 coding sequence is TGTGCCAGCAGGACCGGGACAGGCCACTATGGCTACACCTTC. As protein: CASRTGTGHYGYTF.

This chain joins TRBV7-9 and TRBJ1-2; TRBD1 agrees at 9 bases. The V segment lost 4 bases and the J segment 6 bases; nucleotides outside the gene matches: 0. The CDR3 sequence is 12 residues long. The germline CDR1 and CDR2 sequences are SEHNR and FQNEAQ (reference sequence). CDR3: CASSWDRDGYTF. The CDR3, as DNA: TGTGCCAGCAGCTGGGACAGGGATGGCTACACCTTC.

The CDR3 region is CSVEDLRLTTEAFF. DNA of the CDR3: TGCAGCGTTGAAGATTTACGGCTCACGACGGAAGCTTTCTTT. The rearrangement uses TRBV29-1 and TRBJ1-1; no clear D. Germline values: CDR1 SQVTM, CDR2 ANQGSEA. V shed 0 bases and J shed 8 bases, with 16 bases lying between them. This CDR3 contains 14 residues.

This clone came up a few times. The chain combines TRBV3-1 (or the pseudogene TRBV3-2) with TRBJ1-4; D gene uncertain. Between the trimmed V and J ends, which lost 4 bases and 4 bases, there was a span of 10 bases. There are 14 residues in the CDR3. In germline, CDR1 is LGHDT, CDR2 YNNKEL (reference sequence). The CDR3 reads CASSPRKLNEKLFF. The CDR3 DNA sequence: TGTGCCAGCAGCCCTAGAAAACTTAATGAAAAACTGTTTTTT.

The J gene is TRBJ2-5, the V gene TRBV23-1, with 7 nucleotides matching TRBD2. TRBV23-1 is placed among ORFs of uncertain function. CDR3 length: 17 amino acids. V gave up 0 bases and J gave up 2 bases; unmatched junction bases: 9. DNA for the CDR3: TGCGCCAGCAGTCAATCGGGAAAGGAGGGACTACAAGAGACCCAGTACTTC. This gives the protein CASSQSGKEGLQETQYF.

In nucleotides, the CDR3 is TGTGCCAGCAGCTTCCGACTAGCGGTAAGCTCCTACGAGCAGTACTTC. It is translated as CASSFRLAVSSYEQYF. The rearrangement uses TRBV11-2 and TRBJ2-7; 9 nucleotides match TRBD2. With 3 bases clipped from V and 0 bases from J, the junction kept 6 bases outside the gene matches. The CDR3 sequence is 16 residues long. Germline V gene sequence: CDR1 SGHAT, CDR2 FQNNGV.

The sample holds one count of this clone. The chain couples TRBV18 to TRBJ1-4, with D unresolved. The CDR3 covers 15 residues. Trimming removed 2 bases from V and 5 bases from J, with 12 bases in between. Germline CDR1 is KGHSH and CDR2 is LQKENI. As DNA, the CDR3 is TGTGCCAGCTCACCAGACTTATTCGGGAATGAAAAACTGTTTTTT. Translated, it gives CASSPDLFGNEKLFF.

This clone showed up just once. J is TRBJ1-5 and V is TRBV6-2 or TRBV6-3, with no clear D. This CDR3 spans 14 amino acids. Trimming left V 6 bases short and J 7 bases short, with 16 bases between. Germline V gene lookup returns CDR1 MNHEY and CDR2 SVGEGT. The CDR3 is CASSELYPAQPQHF. The CDR3 DNA follows: TGTGCCAGCAGCGAACTGTATCCCGCGCAGCCCCAGCATTTT.

This clone was detected once. The chain links TRBV18 to TRBJ1-2, with D possibly TRBD1 on 5 matching bases. CDR3 length: 14 residues. Looked up from germline, CDR1 is KGHSH and CDR2 is LQKENI. V lost 2 bases, J lost 7 bases, and 14 bases lay in between. Here the CDR3 reads CASSPIVDKRGYTF. The CDR3 DNA sequence: TGTGCCAGCTCACCAATTGTGGACAAGCGTGGCTACACCTTC. The full variable domain, its missing parts supplied by reference TRBV18 and TRBJ1-2, is NAGVMQNPRHLVRRRGQEARLRCSPMKGHSHVYWYRQLPEEGLKFMVYLQKENIIDESGMPKERFSAEFPKEGPSILRIQQVVRGDSAAYFCASSPIVDKRGYTFGSGTRLTVV.

This chain connects TRBV5-4 to TRBJ2-6; TRBD1 matches at 8 bases. The CDR3 has 20 residues. CDR1 SGHNT and CDR2 YYREEE come from the germline V gene (reference sequence). The trim removed 0 bases at V and 2 bases at J, leaving 13 bases unmatched. The CDR3 region has the DNA TGTGCCAGCAGCTTGGCCCATCCCGGGACAGGCTCGGCTGGGGCCAACGTCCTGACTTTC. Translation: CASSLAHPGTGSAGANVLTF.

This clone came up a few times. The V and J genes are TRBV3-1 (or the pseudogene TRBV3-2) and TRBJ1-5; weak D call: TRBD1 (5 bases). Germline lookup yields CDR1 LGHDT and CDR2 YNNKEL (reference sequence). V gave up 0 bases and J gave up 4 bases, with 7 bases separating them. The CDR3 is made up of 14 amino acids. CDR3 nucleotide sequence: TGTGCCAGCAGCCAAGATAAGGGGAATCAGCCCCAGCATTTT. This sequence encodes CASSQDKGNQPQHF.

The CDR3 loop reads CASSGPGLGSYNEQFF. The CDR3 DNA reads as TGTGCCAGCAGTGGACCGGGACTAGGTTCCTACAATGAGCAGTTCTTC. The chain joins TRBV9 to TRBJ2-1; TRBD2 matches at 8 bases. The ends lost 5 bases at V and 1 base at J; junction bases unmatched: 8. This CDR3 is 16 amino acids long. Germline loops: CDR1 SGDLS, CDR2 YYNGEE.

The V call is TRBV24-1, the J call TRBJ2-1; 7 positions match TRBD2. Germline V gene lookup returns CDR1 KGHDR and CDR2 SFDVKD. This CDR3 contains 14 residues. V was pared by 5 bases and J by 10 bases, with 10 bases of the junction left unmatched. In nucleotides, the CDR3 is TGTGCCACCAGTGCAAGCGGGGCCCCAAAGGAGCAGTTCTTC. Protein product: CATSASGAPKEQFF.

The chain is built from TRBV14 and TRBJ2-5; 12 bases agree with TRBD2. Germline CDR1 SGHDN, CDR2 FVKESK. Trimming cost V 4 bases and J 3 bases; bases outside gene matches: 9. The CDR3 covers 17 residues. The CDR3 reads CASSRGLAGTYKETQYF. Here the CDR3 DNA reads TGTGCCAGCAGCCGCGGACTAGCGGGGACCTATAAAGAGACCCAGTACTTC.

The rearrangement joins TRBV3-1 (or the pseudogene TRBV3-2) to TRBJ2-2, with D hard to call. CDR1 and CDR2 from the germline V gene are LGHDT and YNNKEL (reference sequence). Trimming removed 4 bases at V and 2 bases at J, with 11 bases between. The CDR3 contains 15 residues. The CDR3 protein is CASSPVGLNTGELFF. In DNA, the CDR3 is TGTGCCAGCAGCCCCGTGGGCCTTAACACCGGGGAGCTGTTTTTT.

This chain joins TRBV18 and TRBJ1-1; 7 bases are a match to TRBD1. CDR3 length: 15 amino acids. The germline gives CDR1 KGHSH, CDR2 LQKENI. The V segment lost 3 bases and the J segment 1 base; nucleotides outside the gene matches: 5. This CDR3 reads CASSPAGTANTEAFF. The CDR3 DNA reads TGTGCCAGCTCACCCGCCGGGACAGCGAACACTGAAGCTTTCTTT.

This chain links TRBV15 with TRBJ1-4; 7 bases fit TRBD1. CDR1 is LNHNV, CDR2 YYDKDF, per germline (reference sequence). Trimming removed 5 bases from V and 4 bases from J; junction bases left unmatched: 7. CDR3 length: 15 amino acids. In DNA, the CDR3 is TGTGCCACCAGCTCCCGGACAGGAAGTAATGAAAAACTGTTTTTT. It yields the protein CATSSRTGSNEKLFF.

The genes are TRBV9 and TRBJ1-4; no clear D gene. Looked up from germline, CDR1 is SGDLS and CDR2 is YYNGEE. V gave up 3 bases and J gave up 8 bases, with 11 bases separating them. The CDR3 is 13 residues long. CDR3 in DNA: TGTGCCAGCAGCGGCCCAGGTCCCGAAAAACTGTTTTTT. The encoded protein is CASSGPGPEKLFF.